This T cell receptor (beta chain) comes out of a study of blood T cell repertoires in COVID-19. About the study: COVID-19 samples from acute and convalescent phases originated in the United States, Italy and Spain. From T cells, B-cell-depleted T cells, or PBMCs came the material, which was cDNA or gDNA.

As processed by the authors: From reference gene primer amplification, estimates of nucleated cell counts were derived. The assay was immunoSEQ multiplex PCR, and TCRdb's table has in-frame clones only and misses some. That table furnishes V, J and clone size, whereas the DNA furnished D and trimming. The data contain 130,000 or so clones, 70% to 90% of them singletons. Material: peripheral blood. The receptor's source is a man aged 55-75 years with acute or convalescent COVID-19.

CDR3 nucleotides: TGTGCCAGCAGTTTACAGATCTCCTACGAGCAGTACTTC. It specifies CASSLQISYEQYF. The gene calls are TRBV6-2 or TRBV6-3 and TRBJ2-7; unclear D gene. Germline CDR1 and CDR2: MNHEY and SVGEGT. V was shortened by 4 bases and J by 0 bases, with 7 bases between the two germline ends. CDR3 length equals 13 residues.